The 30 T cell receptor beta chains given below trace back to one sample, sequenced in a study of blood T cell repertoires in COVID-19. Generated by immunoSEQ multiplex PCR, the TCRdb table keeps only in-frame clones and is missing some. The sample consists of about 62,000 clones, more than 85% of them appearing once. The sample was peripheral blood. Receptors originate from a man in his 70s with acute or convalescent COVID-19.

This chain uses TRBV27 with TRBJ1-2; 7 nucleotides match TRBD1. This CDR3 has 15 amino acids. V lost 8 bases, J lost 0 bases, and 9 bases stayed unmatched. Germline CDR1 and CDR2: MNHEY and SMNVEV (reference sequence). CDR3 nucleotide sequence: TGTGCCAGCCGGTCACCGGGACAGACTAACTATGGCTACACCTTC. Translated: CASRSPGQTNYGYTF.

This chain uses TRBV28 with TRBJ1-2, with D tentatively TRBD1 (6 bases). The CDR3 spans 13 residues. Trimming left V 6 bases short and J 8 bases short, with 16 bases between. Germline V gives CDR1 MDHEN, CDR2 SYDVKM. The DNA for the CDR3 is TGTGCCAGCAGCGACAGGAACCTAGAAGGCTACACCTTC. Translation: CASSDRNLEGYTF.

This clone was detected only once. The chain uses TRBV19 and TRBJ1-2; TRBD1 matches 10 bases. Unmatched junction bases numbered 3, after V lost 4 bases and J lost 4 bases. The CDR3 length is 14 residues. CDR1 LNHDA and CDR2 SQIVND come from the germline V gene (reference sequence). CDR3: CASSRTGGRYGYTF. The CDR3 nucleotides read TGTGCCAGTAGTAGGACAGGGGGTCGCTATGGCTACACCTTC.

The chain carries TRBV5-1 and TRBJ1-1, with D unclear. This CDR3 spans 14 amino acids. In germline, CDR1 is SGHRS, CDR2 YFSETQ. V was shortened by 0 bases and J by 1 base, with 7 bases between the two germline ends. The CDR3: CASSLGGKNTEAFF. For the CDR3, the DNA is TGCGCCAGCAGCTTGGGAGGGAAGAACACTGAAGCTTTCTTT.

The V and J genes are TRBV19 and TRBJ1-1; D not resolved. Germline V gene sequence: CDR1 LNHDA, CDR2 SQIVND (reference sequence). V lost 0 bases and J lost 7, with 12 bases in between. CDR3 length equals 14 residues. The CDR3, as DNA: TGTGCCAGTAGTATAGAAGCAAGGAACTATGAAGCTTTCTTT. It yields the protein CASSIEARNYEAFF.

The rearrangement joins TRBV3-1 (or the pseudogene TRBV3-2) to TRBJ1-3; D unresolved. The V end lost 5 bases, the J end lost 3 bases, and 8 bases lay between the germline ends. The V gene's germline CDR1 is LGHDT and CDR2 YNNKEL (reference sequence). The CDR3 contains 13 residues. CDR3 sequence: CASSNSGGNTIYF. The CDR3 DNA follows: TGTGCCAGCAGCAATAGCGGTGGAAACACCATATATTTT.

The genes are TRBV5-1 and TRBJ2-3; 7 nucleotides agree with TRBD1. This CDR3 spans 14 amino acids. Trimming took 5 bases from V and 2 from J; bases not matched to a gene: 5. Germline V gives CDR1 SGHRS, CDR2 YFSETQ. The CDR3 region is CASRQTGATDTQYF. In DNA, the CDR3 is TGCGCCAGCAGGCAAACAGGGGCCACAGATACGCAGTATTTT.

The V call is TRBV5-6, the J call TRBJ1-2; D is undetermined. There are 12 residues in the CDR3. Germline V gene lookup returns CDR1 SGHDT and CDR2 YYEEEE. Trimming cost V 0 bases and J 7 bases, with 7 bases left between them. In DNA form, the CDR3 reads TGTGCCAGCAGCTTGGGAGGGCCTGGCTACACCTTC. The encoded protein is CASSLGGPGYTF.

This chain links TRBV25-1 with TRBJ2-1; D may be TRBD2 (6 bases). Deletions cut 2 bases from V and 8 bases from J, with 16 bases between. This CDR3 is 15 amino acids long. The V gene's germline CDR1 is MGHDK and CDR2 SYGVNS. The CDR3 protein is CASSERPPGVDEQFF. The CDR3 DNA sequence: TGTGCCAGCAGTGAACGCCCCCCGGGGGTGGATGAGCAGTTCTTC.

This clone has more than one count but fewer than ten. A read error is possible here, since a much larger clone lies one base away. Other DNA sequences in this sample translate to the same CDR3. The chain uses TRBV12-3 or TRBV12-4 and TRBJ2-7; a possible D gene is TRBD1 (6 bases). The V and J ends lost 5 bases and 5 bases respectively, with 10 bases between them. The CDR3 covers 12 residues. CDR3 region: CASSPGQNEQYF. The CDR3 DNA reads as TGTGCCAGCAGTCCCGGACAGAACGAGCAGTACTTC.

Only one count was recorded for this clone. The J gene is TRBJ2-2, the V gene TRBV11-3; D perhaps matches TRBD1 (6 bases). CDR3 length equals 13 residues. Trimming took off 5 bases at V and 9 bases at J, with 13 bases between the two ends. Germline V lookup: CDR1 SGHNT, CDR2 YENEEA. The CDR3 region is CASSPQGARELFF. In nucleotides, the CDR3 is TGTGCCAGCAGCCCACAGGGAGCCAGGGAGCTGTTTTTT. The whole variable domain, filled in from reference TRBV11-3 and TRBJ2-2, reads EAGVVQSPRYKIIEKKQPVAFWCNPISGHNTLYWYLQNLGQGPELLIRYENEEAVDDSQLPKDRFSAERLKGVDSTLKIQPAELGDSAVYLCASSPQGARELFFGEGSRLTVL.

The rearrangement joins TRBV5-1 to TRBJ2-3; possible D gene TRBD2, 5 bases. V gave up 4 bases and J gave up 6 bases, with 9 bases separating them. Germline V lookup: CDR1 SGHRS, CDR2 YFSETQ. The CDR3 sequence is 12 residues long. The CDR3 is CASSPSGDTQYF. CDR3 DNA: TGCGCCAGCAGCCCTTCGGGGGATACGCAGTATTTT.

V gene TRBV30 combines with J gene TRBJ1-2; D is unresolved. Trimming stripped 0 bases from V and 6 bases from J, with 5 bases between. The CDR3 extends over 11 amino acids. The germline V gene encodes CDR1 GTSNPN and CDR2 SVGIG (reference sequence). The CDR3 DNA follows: TGTGCCTGGAGTGTATCTCATGGCTACACCTTC. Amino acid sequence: CAWSVSHGYTF.

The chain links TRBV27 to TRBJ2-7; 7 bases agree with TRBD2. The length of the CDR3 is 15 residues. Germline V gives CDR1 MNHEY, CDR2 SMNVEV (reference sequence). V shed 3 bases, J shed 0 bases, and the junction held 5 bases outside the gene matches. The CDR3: CASSFGGGSSYEQYF. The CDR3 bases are TGTGCCAGCAGTTTTGGGGGAGGGTCCTCCTACGAGCAGTACTTC.

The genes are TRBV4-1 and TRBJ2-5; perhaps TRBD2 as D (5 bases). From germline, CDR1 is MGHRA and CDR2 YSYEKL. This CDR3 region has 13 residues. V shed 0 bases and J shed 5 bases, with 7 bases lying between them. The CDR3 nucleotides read TGCGCCAGCAGCCAAGACCCGGGGGAGACCCAGTACTTC. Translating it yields CASSQDPGETQYF.

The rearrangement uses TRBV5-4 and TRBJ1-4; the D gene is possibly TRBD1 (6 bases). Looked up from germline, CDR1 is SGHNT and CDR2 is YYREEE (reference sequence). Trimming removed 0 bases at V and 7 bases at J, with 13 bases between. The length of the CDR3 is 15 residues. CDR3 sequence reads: CASSLGSRGGEKLFF. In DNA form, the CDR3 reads TGTGCCAGCAGCTTGGGGTCAAGGGGGGGTGAAAAACTGTTTTTT.

The CDR3 nucleotides read TGTGCCAGCAGCTTAGGGCAGACAGGCTCAGAAAAACTGTTTTTT. It translates to CASSLGQTGSEKLFF. This chain links TRBV7-9 with TRBJ1-4, with D possibly matching TRBD1 (6 bases). V dropped 1 base and J dropped 8 bases, with 14 bases sitting between them. Germline V lookup: CDR1 SEHNR, CDR2 FQNEAQ (reference sequence). The CDR3 totals 15 residues.

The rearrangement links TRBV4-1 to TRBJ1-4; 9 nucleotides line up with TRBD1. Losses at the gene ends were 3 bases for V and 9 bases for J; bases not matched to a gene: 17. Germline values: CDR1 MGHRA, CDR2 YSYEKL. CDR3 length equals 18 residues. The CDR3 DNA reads TGCGCCAGCAGCCATGGTAGTATAACGGGACAGGGAATCCAAAAACTGTTTTTT. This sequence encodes CASSHGSITGQGIQKLFF.

The CDR3 bases are TGTGCCAGCAGTCCGAGCGGTCGGGAGACCCAGTACTTC. This gives the protein CASSPSGRETQYF. The V gene is TRBV3-1 (or the pseudogene TRBV3-2), the J gene TRBJ2-5; tentative D call: TRBD2 (5 bases). Germline CDR1 is LGHDT and CDR2 is YNNKEL (reference sequence). V lost 6 bases, J lost 5 bases, and 13 bases lay in between. This CDR3 is 13 amino acids long.

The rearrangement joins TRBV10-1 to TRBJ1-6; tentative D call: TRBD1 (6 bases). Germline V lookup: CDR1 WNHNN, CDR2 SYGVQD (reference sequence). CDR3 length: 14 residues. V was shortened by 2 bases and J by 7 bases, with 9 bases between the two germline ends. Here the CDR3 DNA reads TGCGCCAGCAGTGAGAGGGGGTCCAATTCACCCCTCCACTTT. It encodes CASSERGSNSPLHF.

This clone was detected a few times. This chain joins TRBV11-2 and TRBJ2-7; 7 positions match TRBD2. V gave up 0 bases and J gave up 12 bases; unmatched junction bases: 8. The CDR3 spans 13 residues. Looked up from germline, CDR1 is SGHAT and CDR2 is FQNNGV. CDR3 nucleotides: TGTGCCAGCAGCTTAGAACCCAGCGGGGACCGGTACTTC. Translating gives CASSLEPSGDRYF.

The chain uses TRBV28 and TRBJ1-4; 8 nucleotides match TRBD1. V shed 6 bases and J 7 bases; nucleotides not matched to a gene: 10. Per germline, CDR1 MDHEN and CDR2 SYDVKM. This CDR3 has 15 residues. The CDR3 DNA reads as TGTGCCAGCAGACCACCAGGGGGCTCCGGTGAAAAACTGTTTTTT. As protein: CASRPPGGSGEKLFF.

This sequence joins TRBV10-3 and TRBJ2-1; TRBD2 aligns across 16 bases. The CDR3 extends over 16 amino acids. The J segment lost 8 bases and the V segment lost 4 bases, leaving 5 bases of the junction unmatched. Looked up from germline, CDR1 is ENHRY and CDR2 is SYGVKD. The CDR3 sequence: CAISAGTSGGGDEQFF. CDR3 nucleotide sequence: TGTGCCATCAGTGCAGGGACTAGCGGGGGGGGAGATGAGCAGTTCTTC.

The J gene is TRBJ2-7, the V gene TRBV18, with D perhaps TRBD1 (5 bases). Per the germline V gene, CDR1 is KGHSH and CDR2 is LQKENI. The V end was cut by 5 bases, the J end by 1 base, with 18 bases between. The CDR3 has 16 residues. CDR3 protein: CASSASLGQGSYEQYF. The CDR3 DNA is TGTGCCAGCTCAGCCTCATTGGGGCAGGGTTCCTACGAGCAGTACTTC.

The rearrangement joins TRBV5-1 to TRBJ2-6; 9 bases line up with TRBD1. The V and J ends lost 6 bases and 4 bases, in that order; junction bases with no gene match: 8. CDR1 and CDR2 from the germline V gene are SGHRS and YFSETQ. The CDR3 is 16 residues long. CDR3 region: CASNKQGALGANVLTF. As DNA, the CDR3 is TGCGCCAGCAACAAACAGGGGGCGTTGGGGGCCAACGTCCTGACTTTC. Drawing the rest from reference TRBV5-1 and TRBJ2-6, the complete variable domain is KAGVTQTPRYLIKTRGQQVTLSCSPISGHRSVSWYQQTPGQGLQFLFEYFSETQRNKGNFPGRFSGRQFSNSRSEMNVSTLELGDSALYLCASNKQGALGANVLTFGAGSRLTVL.

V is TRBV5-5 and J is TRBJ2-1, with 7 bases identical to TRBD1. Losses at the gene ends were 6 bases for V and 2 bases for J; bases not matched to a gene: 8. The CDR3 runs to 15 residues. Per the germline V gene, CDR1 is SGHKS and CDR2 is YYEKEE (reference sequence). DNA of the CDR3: TGTGCCAGCACCCGAGCAGGGGGAACCTACAATGAGCAGTTCTTC. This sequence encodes CASTRAGGTYNEQFF.

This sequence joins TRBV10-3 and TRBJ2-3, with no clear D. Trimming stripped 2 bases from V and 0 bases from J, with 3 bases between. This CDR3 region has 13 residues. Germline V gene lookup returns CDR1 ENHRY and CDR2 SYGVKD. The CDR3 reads CAISEPSTDTQYF. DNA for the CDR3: TGTGCCATCAGTGAGCCTAGCACAGATACGCAGTATTTT.

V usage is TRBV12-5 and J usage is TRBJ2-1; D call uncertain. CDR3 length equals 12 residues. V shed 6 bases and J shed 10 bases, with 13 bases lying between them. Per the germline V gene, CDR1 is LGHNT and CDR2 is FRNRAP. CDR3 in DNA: TGTGCTAGTGGATCCACCCTGGAGGAGCAGTTCTTC. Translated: CASGSTLEEQFF. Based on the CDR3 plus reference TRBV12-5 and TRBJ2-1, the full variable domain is DARVTQTPRHKVTEMGQEVTMRCQPILGHNTVFWYRQTMMQGLELLAYFRNRAPLDDSGMPKDRFSAEMPDATLATLKIQPSEPRDSAVYFCASGSTLEEQFFGPGTRLTVL.

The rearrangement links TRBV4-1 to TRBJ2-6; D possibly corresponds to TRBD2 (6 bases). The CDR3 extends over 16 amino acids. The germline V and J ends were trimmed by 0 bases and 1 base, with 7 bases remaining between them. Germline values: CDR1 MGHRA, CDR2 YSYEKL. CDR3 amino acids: CASSQEEGSGANVLTF. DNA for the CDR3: TGCGCCAGCAGCCAAGAGGAGGGGTCTGGGGCCAACGTCCTGACTTTC.

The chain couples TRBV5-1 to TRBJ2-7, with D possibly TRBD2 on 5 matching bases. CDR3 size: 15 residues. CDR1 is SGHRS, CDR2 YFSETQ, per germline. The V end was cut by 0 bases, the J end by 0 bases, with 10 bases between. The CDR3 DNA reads TGCGCCAGCAGCTTGGAGGGAGACCTCTCCTACGAGCAGTACTTC. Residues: CASSLEGDLSYEQYF.